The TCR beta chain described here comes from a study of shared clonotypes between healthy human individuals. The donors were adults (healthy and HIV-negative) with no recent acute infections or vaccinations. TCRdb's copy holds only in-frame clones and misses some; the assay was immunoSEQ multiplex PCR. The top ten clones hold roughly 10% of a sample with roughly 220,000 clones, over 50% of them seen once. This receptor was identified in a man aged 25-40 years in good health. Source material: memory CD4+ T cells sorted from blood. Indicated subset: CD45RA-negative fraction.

The CDR3 nucleotides are TGCGCCAGCAGCTTCAGACCTAGCACAGATACGCAGTATTTT. The encoded protein is CASSFRPSTDTQYF. V gene TRBV5-1 combines with J gene TRBJ2-3; no clear D gene. V lost 2 bases, J lost 0 bases, and 7 bases lay in between. Germline CDR1 and CDR2: SGHRS and YFSETQ. The CDR3 has 14 residues.